The 21 T cell receptor beta chains below were found in one sample sequenced in a study of T-cell reconstitution after alpha-beta-depleted transplantation in children. A TCRbeta library incorporating unique molecular identifiers was prepared. MiXCR was run by TCRdb on the PCR reads, yielding one entry per CDR3 protein. This sample has just under 550,000 distinct CDR3 sequences, with roughly 18% found just once. The sample consisted of PBMCs from the stem cell graft donor, taken from the stem cell graft. These receptors originate from a human donor who donated a stem cell graft to a child with acute lymphoblastic leukemia.

This clonotype was found a few times. The V gene is TRBV6-5, the J gene TRBJ1-4; 9 bases are shared with TRBD1. Germline CDR1 MNHEY, CDR2 SVGAGI. Unmatched junction bases numbered 5, after V lost 6 bases and J lost 6 bases. This CDR3 is 14 amino acids long. The CDR3 protein is CASSLQGAYEKLFF. CDR3 nucleotides: TGTGCCAGCAGCTTACAGGGGGCATATGAAAAACTGTTTTTT.

Only a few counts were recorded for this clonotype. The chain recombines TRBV12-3 or TRBV12-4 with TRBJ1-4; D may be TRBD1 (6 bases). The CDR3 sequence is 15 residues long. Trimming took off 4 bases at V and 8 bases at J, with 17 bases between the two ends. CDR3 bases: TGTGCCAGCAGTTCATCAACAGGGAGGCGGGAAAAACTGTTTTTT. This encodes CASSSSTGRREKLFF.

The table lists this clonotype with a few counts. The CDR3 sequence: CASRSDKYYNEQFF. The CDR3 DNA reads TGTGCCAGCAGGTCTGACAAATACTACAATGAGCAGTTCTTC. V is TRBV12-3 or TRBV12-4 and J is TRBJ2-1; D is unresolved. The CDR3 is made up of 14 amino acids. Trimming stripped 6 bases from V and 3 bases from J, with 12 bases between.

This clonotype has only a few counts. The chain has TRBV27 and TRBJ1-5; a weak D match, TRBD1 (6 bases). V was trimmed by 5 bases and J by 5 bases, leaving 19 bases between them. The CDR3 length is 16 residues. Germline CDR1 and CDR2: MNHEY and SMNVEV (reference sequence). CDR3 sequence (DNA): TGTGCCAGCAGTCCCCACCTGGGGGGGCCCCATCAGCCCCAGCATTTT. Translation gives CASSPHLGGPHQPQHF.

The sample holds one count of this clonotype. In DNA form, the CDR3 reads TGTGCCAGCAGCTTGGGGCCCGGGGGAGAGACCCAGTACTTC. It yields the protein CASSLGPGGETQYF. The J gene is TRBJ2-5, the V gene TRBV5-6; the D gene is possibly TRBD2 (6 bases). Germline V lookup: CDR1 SGHDT, CDR2 YYEEEE. V lost 0 bases, J lost 4 bases, and 10 bases lay in between. The CDR3 runs 14 residues.

The CDR3 nucleotides read TGTGCCAGCAGCTTAGTCCCGGCGGGGTACACCGGGGAGCTGTTTTTT. Translated: CASSLVPAGYTGELFF. The chain links TRBV7-8 to TRBJ2-2, with D possibly being TRBD2 (6 bases). The CDR3 has 16 residues. Trimming removed 1 base at V and 3 bases at J, with 12 bases between. CDR1 and CDR2 (germline): SGHVS, FQNEAQ.

The J gene is TRBJ2-5, the V gene TRBV14, with D possibly matching TRBD2 (6 bases). V lost 0 bases and J lost 5, with 13 bases in between. From germline, CDR1 is SGHDN and CDR2 FVKESK. This CDR3 contains 15 residues. The chain's CDR3 is CASSQDRPGLETQYF. In nucleotides, the CDR3 is TGTGCCAGCAGCCAAGATAGGCCGGGACTTGAGACCCAGTACTTC.

The chain recombines TRBV7-6 with TRBJ2-1; D call uncertain. This CDR3 region has 12 residues. Germline CDR1 and CDR2: SGHVS and FNYEAQ. V was trimmed by 1 base and J by 9 bases, leaving 7 bases between them. The CDR3 region is CASSLGSTEQFF. Written as DNA, the CDR3 is TGTGCCAGCAGCTTAGGGTCGACTGAGCAGTTCTTC.

V gene TRBV5-1 combines with J gene TRBJ1-3; 7 nucleotides align to TRBD1. The CDR3 is 17 residues long. Germline V CDR1 and CDR2: SGHRS, YFSETQ. Trimming at V came to 1 base and at J to 2 bases, leaving 9 bases not matched to a gene. CDR3 residues: CASSLPDRVPPGNTIYF. The CDR3 DNA reads as TGCGCCAGCAGCTTGCCCGACAGGGTACCGCCTGGAAACACCATATATTTT.

Ten or more counts support this clonotype. An end of the junction differs from the germline gene, which may be a read error. The rearrangement uses TRBV3-1 and TRBJ2-7, with D possibly being TRBD1 (6 bases). The CDR3 contains 11 residues. Germline V lookup: CDR1 LGHDT, CDR2 YNNKEL (reference sequence). The chain's CDR3 is CASSRGGPADF. The CDR3, as DNA: TGTGCCAGCAGCCGAGGGGGACCCGCGGACTTC.

This clonotype occurred a few times. J is TRBJ2-7 and V is TRBV6-5; D gene ambiguous. The CDR3 sequence is 15 residues long. CDR1 is MNHEY, CDR2 SVGAGI, per germline. V was trimmed by 0 bases and J by 5 bases, leaving 14 bases between them. The CDR3 DNA sequence: TGTGCCAGCAGTTACTCGACGTGGACCAAAAACGAGCAGTACTTC. It translates to CASSYSTWTKNEQYF.

The chain couples TRBV29-1 to TRBJ2-5; D might be TRBD1 (5 bases). CDR1 and CDR2 (germline): SQVTM, ANQGSEA. With 7 bases removed from V and 2 bases from J, the gap between germline ends came to 14 bases. CDR3 length: 13 amino acids. CDR3 nucleotides: TGCAGCGCCGACGGAGCAGGGCAAGAGACCCAGTACTTC. Translation gives CSADGAGQETQYF.

The V and J genes are TRBV5-1 and TRBJ2-3; 9 bases fit TRBD2. The CDR3 contains 17 residues. The junction had 8 bases not matched to a gene; V was cut back by 1 base and J by 2 bases. Germline-derived CDR1 and CDR2 are SGHRS and YFSETQ. DNA for the CDR3: TGCGCCAGCAGCTTGCAGACCGGGACTAGCCCCACAGATACGCAGTATTTT. Translating gives CASSLQTGTSPTDTQYF.

At least ten counts were recorded for this clonotype. This chain connects TRBV5-1 to TRBJ2-3; D may be TRBD1 (6 bases). Per germline, CDR1 SGHRS and CDR2 YFSETQ. With 4 bases removed from V and 0 bases from J, the gap between germline ends came to 12 bases. This CDR3 is 15 amino acids long. The CDR3 nucleotides are TGCGCCAGCAGCCTTCAACAGGGTAGCACAGATACGCAGTATTTT. Translation gives CASSLQQGSTDTQYF.

This clonotype was picked up a small number of times. The V gene is TRBV6-1, the J gene TRBJ2-1, with 13 bases fitting TRBD2. This CDR3 region has 15 residues. Per the germline V gene, CDR1 is MNHNS and CDR2 is SASEGT. The V segment lost 11 bases and the J segment 6 bases; nucleotides outside the gene matches: 10. For the CDR3, the DNA is TGTGCCTGTCGTCTAACTAGCGGGAGGGGCAATGAGCAGTTCTTC. Translated: CACRLTSGRGNEQFF.

The rearrangement uses TRBV27 and TRBJ1-6; maybe TRBD1 (5 bases). Trimming took 5 bases from V and 9 from J, leaving 14 bases between them. The CDR3 has 14 amino acids. Germline CDR1 MNHEY, CDR2 SMNVEV (reference sequence). The CDR3 nucleotides are TGTGCCAGCAGTCTCCGGGACCCCTCTTCACCCCTCCACTTT. This gives the protein CASSLRDPSSPLHF.

This clonotype was counted only a few times. The CDR3 DNA is TGCGCCAGCAGCTTAGCCACAGAGTTCTCCTACGAGCAGTACTTC. It translates to CASSLATEFSYEQYF. V gene TRBV5-1 combines with J gene TRBJ2-7; D unclear. The length of the CDR3 is 15 residues. The germline V and J ends were trimmed by 2 bases and 0 bases, with 12 bases remaining between them. The V gene's germline CDR1 is SGHRS and CDR2 YFSETQ.

The chain combines TRBV6-2 or TRBV6-3 with TRBJ1-6; possibly TRBD1 for D (6 bases). The CDR3 covers 13 residues. V lost 5 bases and J lost 5, with 7 bases in between. Germline CDR1 reads MNHEY; CDR2 reads SVGEGT. CDR3 loop: CASSRTDNSPLHF. The CDR3 DNA is TGTGCCAGCAGTCGGACAGATAATTCACCCCTCCACTTT.

V is TRBV9 and J is TRBJ2-7, with D unresolved. Germline V gives CDR1 SGDLS, CDR2 YYNGEE. The CDR3 has 11 amino acids. Trimming cost V 0 bases and J 4 bases, with 2 bases left between them. DNA for the CDR3: TGTGCCAGCAGCGTAGTGTACGAGCAGTACTTC. This translates into CASSVVYEQYF.

The chain links TRBV5-1 to TRBJ2-7; weak D call: TRBD2 (6 bases). Trimming stripped 3 bases from V and 0 bases from J, with 19 bases between. Germline V gene lookup returns CDR1 SGHRS and CDR2 YFSETQ. This CDR3 is 17 amino acids long. CDR3 loop: CASSSGLYNGLSYEQYF. CDR3 DNA: TGCGCCAGCAGCTCGGGACTTTACAATGGTCTCTCCTACGAGCAGTACTTC.

The chain uses TRBV4-2 and TRBJ2-3, with 10 bases matching TRBD2. V lost 0 bases and J lost 5; bases outside the gene matches: 8. Germline CDR1 reads LGHNA; CDR2 reads YNFKEQ. The CDR3 is 17 amino acids. CDR3 sequence reads: CASSQEIAGGGGDTQYF. DNA for the CDR3: TGTGCCAGCAGCCAAGAAATAGCGGGAGGAGGCGGAGATACGCAGTATTTT.